This T cell receptor beta chain stems from a study of T cell repertoires in ileal Crohn's disease. Study outcomes and limitations: Every patient over 26.8% clonality showed endoscopic recurrence.

TCRdb's table, derived via immunoSEQ multiplex PCR, lists solely in-frame clones and lacks some. The sample yields about 4,500 clones, more than 70% seen once. For this clone: Its specificity is not known.

This CDR3 has 19 residues. Germline V gene lookup returns CDR1 SGHTA and CDR2 FQGNSA. Unmatched junction bases numbered 12, after V lost 4 bases and J lost 2 bases. Adults with ileal or ileocolonic Crohn's disease and an indication for resection were eligible. The V and J genes are TRBV7-2 and TRBJ2-2; 11 nucleotides align to TRBD2. Sequencing was performed on ileal tissue. This clonotype was obtained from an adult with Crohn's disease. The DNA of the CDR3 is TGTGCCAGCAGCTCTCCCCCGGCTAGCGGGAGGAGAAACACCGGGGAGCTGTTTTTT. Protein: CASSSPPASGRRNTGELFF.